This is a list of T cell receptor beta chains from one sample in a study of post-analysis software for immune sequencing data. TCRdb called the PCR reads again in MiXCR, with one record for every CDR3 protein. The repertoire holds about 460,000 distinct CDR3 sequences, over 35% seen once, with 9% to 13% in the top ten. The source material was blood. These TCRs come from a girl aged 5-17 years with multiple sclerosis. Each CDR3 is given with its conserved first and last residue. A D gene is named only where the DNA matches it firmly. Expanded clones are given a class, and other clones once, few, many or no size at all.

size,V,J,D,length,CDR3,DNA
.,TRBV27,TRBJ2-7,TRBD1,15,CASSLSGGKTYEQYF,TGTGCCAGCAGTTTGTCAGGGGGTAAAACCTACGAGCAGTACTTC
.,TRBV28,TRBJ1-1,.,13,CASSLSGSAEAFF,TGTGCCAGCAGTTTATCAGGGAGCGCTGAAGCTTTCTTT
.,TRBV7-9,TRBJ1-2,TRBD1,15,CASSPNPQGEGGYTF,TGTGCCAGCAGCCCGAATCCCCAGGGGGAGGGCGGCTACACCTTC
.,TRBV7-3,TRBJ2-3,TRBD2,18,CASSEGPGLAGVTDTQYF,TGTGCCAGCAGTGAAGGCCCCGGACTAGCGGGAGTTACAGATACGCAGTATTTT
few,TRBV20-1,TRBJ1-2,.,14,CSAMAAAWGYGYTF,TGCAGTGCCATGGCGGCGGCCTGGGGCTATGGCTACACCTTC
once,TRBV7-6,TRBJ2-2,.,13,CASSFSRTGELFF,TGTGCCAGCAGCTTTTCTCGGACCGGGGAGCTGTTTTTT
once,TRBV5-5,TRBJ2-7,TRBD2,15,CASSTLAGGPGEQYF,TGTGCCAGCAGCACACTAGCGGGAGGGCCCGGAGAGCAGTACTTC
.,TRBV7-9,TRBJ2-1,.,12,CASSPGAAEQFF,TGTGCCAGCAGTCCAGGGGCGGCTGAGCAGTTCTTC
.,TRBV2,TRBJ2-7,TRBD1,12,CASGTGGHEQYF,TGTGCCAGCGGTACAGGGGGCCACGAGCAGTACTTC
.,TRBV5-1,TRBJ2-1,TRBD1,14,CASSSGQGLNEQFF,TGCGCCAGCAGCTCGGGACAGGGGTTGAATGAGCAGTTCTTC
.,TRBV29-1,TRBJ2-7,TRBD1,12,CSVVTGGHEQYF,TGCAGCGTTGTTACAGGGGGGCACGAGCAGTACTTC
few,TRBV27,TRBJ2-1,.,15,CASSFNWEGGNEQFF,TGTGCCAGCAGTTTCAACTGGGAGGGGGGCAATGAGCAGTTCTTC
.,TRBV28,TRBJ2-5,.,14,CASSPGSGAETQYF,TGTGCCAGCAGTCCGGGTAGCGGAGCAGAGACCCAGTACTTC
.,TRBV20-1,TRBJ2-5,.,11,CSAASSYERYF,TGCAGTGCCGCTAGCAGCTACGAGCGGTACTTC
few,TRBV6-5,TRBJ1-5,.,13,CASSSNSNQPQHF,TGTGCCAGCAGTTCGAATAGCAATCAGCCCCAGCATTTT
few,TRBV5-1,TRBJ2-1,TRBD1,15,CASSSNRDSYNEQFF,TGCGCCAGCAGCTCCAACCGGGACAGTTACAATGAGCAGTTCTTC
.,TRBV2,TRBJ1-1,.,13,CASSQGMNTEAFF,TGTGCCAGCAGCCAGGGAATGAACACTGAAGCTTTCTTT
few,TRBV4-1,TRBJ2-1,.,16,CASSEVVFSSYNEQFF,TGCGCCAGCAGCGAAGTGGTATTTAGCTCCTACAATGAGCAGTTCTTC
.,TRBV7-8,TRBJ2-3,TRBD1,15,CASSSGTGKTDTQYF,TGTGCCAGCAGCTCGGGGACAGGGAAAACAGATACGCAGTATTTT
.,TRBV20-1,TRBJ1-1,.,14,CSAPTAQKNTEAFF,TGCAGTGCTCCCACCGCCCAGAAGAACACTGAAGCTTTCTTT
once,TRBV7-9,TRBJ2-3,.,15,CASSLALGFLDTQYF,TGTGCCAGCAGCTTAGCTCTGGGCTTCTTGGATACGCAGTATTTT
few,TRBV15,TRBJ2-5,.,14,CATSGDRTQETQYF,TGTGCCACCAGCGGCGACAGGACCCAGGAGACCCAGTACTTC
.,TRBV20-1,TRBJ2-4,TRBD2,16,CSAREVGRGRLHIQYF,TGCAGTGCTAGAGAGGTTGGCCGCGGGAGGTTGCACATTCAGTACTTC
.,TRBV15,TRBJ1-1,.,14,CATSREGRIAEAFF,TGTGCCACCAGCAGAGAGGGCAGGATCGCTGAAGCTTTCTTT
.,TRBV14,TRBJ2-1,TRBD2,15,CASSPPGLAGFEQFF,TGTGCCAGCAGCCCGCCGGGACTAGCGGGTTTTGAGCAGTTCTTC
.,TRBV5-1,TRBJ1-1,.,16,CASSPFTGTLNTEAFF,TGCGCCAGTTCCCCCTTCACCGGGACATTGAACACTGAAGCTTTCTTT
few,TRBV12-3/TRBV12-4,TRBJ2-6,.,17,CASSAPGRLSGANVLTF,TGTGCCAGCAGTGCACCGGGACGGCTCTCTGGGGCCAACGTCCTGACTTTC
few,TRBV29-1,TRBJ2-7,.,16,CSVLIWDDKISYEQYF,TGCAGCGTTTTAATCTGGGACGACAAAATCTCCTACGAGCAGTACTTC
.,TRBV13,TRBJ1-6,.,16,CASSLAAGSSGSPLHF,TGTGCCAGCAGCTTAGCGGCCGGCAGTTCTGGCTCACCCCTCCACTTT
once,TRBV14,TRBJ2-1,TRBD2,16,CASSHAGEMVYNEQFF,TGTGCCAGCAGCCACGCGGGAGAAATGGTGTACAATGAGCAGTTCTTC
.,TRBV20-1,TRBJ2-3,TRBD1,15,CSAREDRGAADTQYF,TGCAGTGCTAGGGAGGACAGGGGGGCCGCAGATACGCAGTATTTT
.,TRBV18,TRBJ2-5,.,18,CASSTPPPDRIFKETQYF,TGTGCCAGCTCCACACCCCCTCCGGACAGAATATTCAAAGAGACCCAGTACTTC
few,TRBV5-1,TRBJ1-1,TRBD1,14,CASGETGDFTEAFF,TGCGCCAGCGGGGAGACAGGGGATTTCACTGAAGCTTTCTTT
few,TRBV20-1,TRBJ2-7,TRBD1,13,CSASGTGYGEQYF,TGCAGTGCCAGTGGGACAGGGTACGGCGAGCAGTACTTC
.,TRBV7-2,TRBJ2-7,.,16,CASSLVGLADVYEQYF,TGTGCCAGCAGCTTAGTAGGCCTAGCAGACGTCTACGAGCAGTACTTC
.,TRBV7-9,TRBJ2-7,.,13,CASTRGSSYEQYF,TGTGCCAGCACCAGGGGCAGTTCCTACGAGCAGTACTTC
.,TRBV28,TRBJ2-5,.,13,CASRPDSQETQYF,TGTGCCAGCAGGCCGGACAGCCAAGAGACCCAGTACTTC
.,TRBV10-3,TRBJ2-1,.,14,CAITPGEGYNEQFF,TGTGCCATCACTCCGGGAGAGGGGTACAATGAGCAGTTCTTC
.,TRBV12-3/TRBV12-4,TRBJ1-1,.,15,CASIPGEGDNTEAFF,TGTGCCAGCATCCCGGGTGAGGGGGACAACACTGAAGCTTTCTTT
.,TRBV11-1,TRBJ2-5,.,14,CASSPPKGEETQYF,TGTGCCAGCAGCCCTCCAAAAGGGGAAGAGACCCAGTACTTC
.,TRBV10-1,TRBJ2-7,.,13,CASSETGVYEQYF,TGCGCCAGCAGTGAGACGGGAGTTTACGAGCAGTACTTC
.,TRBV30,TRBJ2-3,.,12,CAWSVDQYTQYF,TGCGCCTGGAGTGTAGATCAGTATACGCAGTATTTT
.,TRBV2,TRBJ2-3,TRBD2,14,CASKKNLAADTQYF,TGTGCCAGCAAAAAAAACCTAGCGGCAGATACGCAGTATTTT
.,TRBV20-1,TRBJ2-5,.,11,CSARAEETQYF,TGCAGTGCTAGGGCGGAGGAGACCCAGTACTTC
.,TRBV12-5,TRBJ2-7,.,14,CASGSAGKYNEQYF,TGTGCTAGTGGTTCGGCAGGGAAATACAATGAGCAGTACTTC
.,TRBV28,TRBJ2-1,TRBD2,12,CASSLYRDYPFF,TGTGCCAGCAGTTTATACCGGGACTATCCGTTCTTC
many,TRBV20-1,TRBJ2-5,.,13,CSATGERGETQYF,TGCAGTGCTACGGGGGAGAGGGGAGAGACCCAGTACTTC
.,TRBV29-1,TRBJ1-1,.,14,CSVEELGGSAEAFF,TGCAGCGTTGAAGAATTGGGAGGGTCCGCTGAAGCTTTCTTT
.,TRBV5-1,TRBJ2-1,TRBD2,14,CASSLELAGNEQFF,TGCGCCAGCAGCTTGGAACTAGCGGGCAATGAGCAGTTCTTC